What follows are 9 T cell receptor beta chains derived from one specimen sequenced in a study of PD-L1 blockade in urothelial cancer. Measured with immunoSEQ multiplex PCR; TCRdb has only the in-frame clones, and not every one. The table lists 35,000 to 45,000 clones, about four fifths of them singletons. Sample: PBMCs, taken around atezolizumab (anti-PD-L1) treatment. Every receptor here comes from a man between 65 and 79 years old with urothelial cancer.

This chain uses TRBV11-3 with TRBJ1-1, with a possible D match to TRBD1 (6 bases). The CDR3 extends over 14 amino acids. Between the trimmed V and J ends, which lost 3 bases and 6 bases, there was a span of 14 bases. CDR1 is SGHNT, CDR2 YENEEA, per germline. The chain's CDR3 is CASSFPRGAPEAFF. CDR3 nucleotide sequence: TGTGCCAGCAGCTTCCCCAGGGGAGCTCCTGAAGCTTTCTTT.

The rearrangement links TRBV7-3 to TRBJ1-1, with D unresolved. The CDR3 has 14 amino acids. The V gene lost 5 bases and the J gene lost 1 base, with 11 bases spanning the gap. Looked up from germline, CDR1 is SGHTA and CDR2 is FQGTGA. The CDR3 sequence: CASSLNYGNTEAFF. CDR3 sequence (DNA): TGTGCCAGCAGCCTAAACTACGGGAACACTGAAGCTTTCTTT. The full variable domain, rest sourced from reference TRBV7-3 and TRBJ1-1, is GAGVSQTPSNKVTEKGKYVELRCDPISGHTALYWYRQSLGQGPEFLIYFQGTGAADDSGLPNDRFFAVRPEGSVSTLKIQRTERGDSAVYLCASSLNYGNTEAFFGQGTRLTVV.

J is TRBJ2-4 and V is TRBV5-1, with 10 nucleotides matching TRBD2. The CDR3 has 15 amino acids. Per germline, CDR1 SGHRS and CDR2 YFSETQ. Trimming cost V 1 base and J 8 bases; bases outside gene matches: 6. CDR3 nucleotides: TGCGCCAGCAGCTTGATAGGGACTAGCGAAGACATTCAGTACTTC. Translation: CASSLIGTSEDIQYF.

The chain is built from TRBV9 and TRBJ2-1; a possible D gene is TRBD2 (6 bases). The CDR3 consists of 14 residues. CDR1 SGDLS and CDR2 YYNGEE come from the germline V gene. Trimming removed 0 bases at V and 9 bases at J, with 13 bases between. CDR3 coding DNA: TGTGCCAGCAGCGTAGGGGTAGCGGCCGGTGAGCAGTTCTTC. The encoded protein is CASSVGVAAGEQFF.

This clone was counted only a few times. The gene calls are TRBV11-3 and TRBJ2-7, with no clear D. Trimming removed 7 bases at V and 0 bases at J, with 10 bases between. The germline V gene has CDR1 SGHNT and CDR2 YENEEA. The CDR3 spans 13 residues. The CDR3 loop is CASNGELSYEQYF. CDR3 bases: TGTGCCAGCAACGGTGAACTCTCCTACGAGCAGTACTTC.

This chain connects TRBV7-3 to TRBJ2-2, with 10 bases aligning to TRBD2. CDR1 and CDR2 (germline): SGHTA, FQGTGA. The junction had 14 bases not matched to a gene; V was cut back by 0 bases and J by 7 bases. The CDR3 covers 19 residues. This CDR3 reads CASSLTSQLAGVSGGELFF. The CDR3 coding sequence is TGTGCCAGCAGCTTAACTTCGCAGCTAGCGGGAGTATCGGGCGGGGAGCTGTTTTTT.

V gene TRBV2 combines with J gene TRBJ1-2; possibly TRBD1 for D (5 bases). From germline, CDR1 is SNHLY and CDR2 FYNNEI. V lost 7 bases and J 1 base, leaving 10 bases between the germline ends. The CDR3 is 13 amino acids. The chain's CDR3 is CASKGRGNYGYTF. CDR3 DNA: TGTGCCAGCAAGGGGCGGGGTAACTATGGCTACACCTTC.

The chain couples TRBV12-5 to TRBJ1-1; 8 nucleotides agree with TRBD1. The CDR3 is made up of 13 amino acids. The V and J ends lost 10 bases and 8 bases, in that order; junction bases with no gene match: 12. Looked up from germline, CDR1 is LGHNT and CDR2 is FRNRAP. Written as DNA, the CDR3 is TGTGCTACTAACTCCGGACAGGGATCAGAAGCTTTCTTT. It encodes CATNSGQGSEAFF. Full variable domain (remainder filled in from reference TRBV12-5 and TRBJ1-1): DARVTQTPRHKVTEMGQEVTMRCQPILGHNTVFWYRQTMMQGLELLAYFRNRAPLDDSGMPKDRFSAEMPDATLATLKIQPSEPRDSAVYFCATNSGQGSEAFFGQGTRLTVV.

This chain links TRBV20-1 with TRBJ2-1; no firm D call. This CDR3 is 11 amino acids long. The ends were cut back, 6 bases at V and 9 bases at J, with 12 bases in the middle. Germline lookup yields CDR1 DFQATT and CDR2 SNEGSKA (reference sequence). CDR3: CSAPRPLEQFF. CDR3 nucleotides: TGCAGTGCCCCTCGCCCACTTGAGCAGTTCTTC.